The sequence of this TCR beta chain was determined in a study of T cell responses to AZD1222 COVID-19 vaccine (dated by TCRdb to about 2021). The study in broad terms: AZD1222 recipients whose second dose came at about 4 weeks and those whose second dose came at about 12 weeks were combined into one group, since spike-specific TCR depth and breadth did not differ between the two schedules. Trial participants were enrolled by age into 18-55, 56-69 and 70-plus year subgroups, with 148, 28 and 57 TCR-sequenced participants respectively. A total of 233 trial participants underwent TCR sequencing, of whom 200 to 220 received two doses of AZD1222 and about 25 received two doses of the MenACWY control vaccine.

Explained via the paper, the time point label denotes: baseline before first vaccination. Samples from vaccinated people were obtained from the UK trials COV001 and COV002, which included a single-blind randomized controlled phase 2/3 trial of AZD1222 (ChAdOx1 nCoV-19) in healthy adults. For TCRbeta chain sequencing, PBMC samples were collected from trial participants at day 0 and at day 28 after the second dose. The CDR3 regions of human TCRbeta chains were analyzed by immunosequencing. In the authors' own workflow: TCRs in the repertoires were compared against a reference library of SARS-CoV-2-specific TCRs that had been generated with the MIRA antigen-specificity platform. Breadth meant the fraction of unique TCRs that were SARS-CoV-2-associated, whereas depth meant the fraction of total T cells that were SARS-CoV-2-associated. Using the MIRA data, each spike-specific TCR was assigned both to the spike region to which the TCR was reactive and to a CD4 or CD8 class. Log10-transformed breadth and depth values were compared by one-way ANOVA with Sidak's multiple comparisons tests. Not all clones reach the TCRdb copy of this immuneACCESS table, which keeps in-frame sequences only. Checked studies attribute under half of the gap to unresolved V genes and leave the rest unexplained. The D gene and trimming were derived from the DNA, and the V and J assignments and clone size from that table. For this sample the table gives around 160,000 clones, of which about 91% were detected only once. The ten largest clones capture approximately 16% of the sample.

Trimming takes 3 bases from V and 5 bases from J, and the germline ends sit 10 bases apart. The CDR3, from cysteine to phenylalanine, totals 13 residues. The entry retains the CDR3 DNA only, 39 bases that are in frame from base 1. Based on the germline V gene, the CDR1 and CDR2 sequences are MDHEN and SYDVKM. Turning to this clone: No cognate antigen has been identified for it. Per-base quality was not reported, and no clone a single base away is much larger than it.

Findings and caveats that apply to the study as a whole: CD4 TCRs associated with the vaccine covered the entire spike protein, and the dominant responses were in regions 160-218 and 743-854. After two AZD1222 doses, both the breadth and the depth of spike-specific TCRs were significantly higher than at day 0 and than in MenACWY recipients. No day 14 peak-response samples were available, so repertoires were characterized only after the peak T cell response. The 56-69-year group was small, and its depth increase did not reach significance, likely because of low power. Participants were mostly white British and included more females than males, and it was suggested by the authors that clonal diversity may have been underestimated. Epitopes outside the regions mutated in the B.1.351 and B.1.1.7 variants were reportedly recognized by nearly half of the unique spike-specific TCRs. Only six or seven AZD1222 recipients were SARS-CoV-2 seropositive at baseline, limiting conclusions about previously exposed vaccinees.

This clonotype was obtained from an adult in good health. Recombination connected TRBV28 to TRBJ1-2; no D gene is confidently identified. The sample here was peripheral blood, taken on day 0 of AZD1222 vaccination. At the DNA level, the sequence is TGTGCCAGCAGTTTCGGCGAACTATATGGCTACACCTTC. It encodes CASSFGELYGYTF.